This note documents a single T cell receptor (beta chain) sequence. Its antigen is as yet unknown. PCR used 60 Vbeta primers and 13 Jbeta primers. Method: immunoSEQ multiplex PCR; TCRdb's copy keeps in-frame clones and lacks some. The data contain roughly 100,000 clones, about 81% of them singletons. The germline V gene has CDR1 MNHEY and CDR2 SMNVEV (reference sequence). The CDR3 length is 18 residues. With 5 bases clipped from V and 2 bases from J, the junction kept 13 bases outside the gene matches. This entry comes from a study of cytomegalovirus exposure and HLA in healthy donors. Whole-study context: Falling in the Caucasian-associated ancestry cluster were 81% of approximately 400 genotyped donors.

The study, taken as a whole, reports: Cytomegalovirus association was assigned to under 200 TCR beta chains. Presence/absence analyses assumed roughly uniform sequencing depth across donors, which may not hold. Beyond CMV serostatus, there was no information to go on about immune exposure.

The sample comprised PBMCs. The receptor was isolated from a man aged 25-45 years in good health and CMV-seronegative. This chain connects TRBV27 to TRBJ2-4, with TRBD2 matching 9 bases. This CDR3 is CASSGRLAAITTKNIQYF. The DNA of the CDR3 is TGTGCCAGCAGTGGTAGACTAGCGGCCATCACCACCAAAAACATTCAGTACTTC.